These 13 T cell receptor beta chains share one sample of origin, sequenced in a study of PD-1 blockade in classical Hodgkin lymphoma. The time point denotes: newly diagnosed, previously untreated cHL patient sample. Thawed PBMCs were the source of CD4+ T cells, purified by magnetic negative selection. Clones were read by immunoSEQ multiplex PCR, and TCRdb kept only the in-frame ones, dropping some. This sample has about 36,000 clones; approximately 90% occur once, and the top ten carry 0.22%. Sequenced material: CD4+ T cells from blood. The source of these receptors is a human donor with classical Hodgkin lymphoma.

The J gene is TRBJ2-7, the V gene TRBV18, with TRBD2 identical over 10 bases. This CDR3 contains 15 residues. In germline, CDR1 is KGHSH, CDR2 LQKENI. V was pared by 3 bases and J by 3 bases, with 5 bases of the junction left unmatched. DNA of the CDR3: TGTGCCAGCTCACCGCCGGGACTAGCGTACTACGAGCAGTACTTC. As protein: CASSPPGLAYYEQYF.

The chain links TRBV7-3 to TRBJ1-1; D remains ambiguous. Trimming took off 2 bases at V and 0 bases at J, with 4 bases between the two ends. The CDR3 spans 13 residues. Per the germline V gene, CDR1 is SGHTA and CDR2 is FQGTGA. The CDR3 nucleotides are TGTGCCAGCAGCTTACGGATGAACACTGAAGCTTTCTTT. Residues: CASSLRMNTEAFF.

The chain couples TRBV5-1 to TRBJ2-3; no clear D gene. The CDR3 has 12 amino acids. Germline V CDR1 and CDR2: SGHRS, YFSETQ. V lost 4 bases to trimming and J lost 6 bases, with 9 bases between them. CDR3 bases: TGCGCCAGCAGCCGTAGTCAGGATACGCAGTATTTT. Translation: CASSRSQDTQYF.

CDR3 loop: CASSPRTGDTEAFF. DNA for the CDR3: TGTGCCAGCTCACCACGAACAGGGGATACTGAAGCTTTCTTT. The chain is built from TRBV18 and TRBJ1-1; 7 bases agree with TRBD1. The junction had 4 bases not matched to a gene; V was cut back by 1 base and J by 5 bases. The CDR3 covers 14 residues. In germline, CDR1 is KGHSH, CDR2 LQKENI.

In DNA, the CDR3 is TGTGCCAGCTCACCACAGGAAAACGGGGAGCTGTTTTTT. Its translation: CASSPQENGELFF. This sequence joins TRBV18 and TRBJ2-2; D not certain. Trimming cost V 1 base and J 7 bases, with 7 bases left between them. This CDR3 region has 13 residues. Germline CDR1 and CDR2: KGHSH and LQKENI.

The CDR3 loop is CASSLSRVINQPQHF. In DNA form, the CDR3 reads TGTGCCAGCAGCTTGAGCAGGGTCATCAATCAGCCCCAGCATTTT. The chain couples TRBV5-6 to TRBJ1-5, with a tentative D call TRBD1 (5 bases). This CDR3 spans 15 amino acids. Per the germline V gene, CDR1 is SGHDT and CDR2 is YYEEEE. V shed 1 base and J shed 3 bases, with 11 bases lying between them.

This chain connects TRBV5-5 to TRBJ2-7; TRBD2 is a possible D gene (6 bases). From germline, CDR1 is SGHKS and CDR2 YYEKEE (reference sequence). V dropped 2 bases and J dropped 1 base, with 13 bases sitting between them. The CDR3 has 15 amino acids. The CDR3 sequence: CASSLLGLKSYEQYF. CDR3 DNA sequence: TGTGCCAGCAGCTTACTGGGACTGAAGTCCTACGAGCAGTACTTC.

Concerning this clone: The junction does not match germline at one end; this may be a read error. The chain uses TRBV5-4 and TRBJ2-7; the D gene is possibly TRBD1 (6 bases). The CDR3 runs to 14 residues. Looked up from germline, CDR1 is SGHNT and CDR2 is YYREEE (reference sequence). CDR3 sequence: CAGSKTGSSYEQYF. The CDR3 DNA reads TGTGCCGGCAGCAAGACAGGCAGCTCCTACGAGCAGTACTTC.

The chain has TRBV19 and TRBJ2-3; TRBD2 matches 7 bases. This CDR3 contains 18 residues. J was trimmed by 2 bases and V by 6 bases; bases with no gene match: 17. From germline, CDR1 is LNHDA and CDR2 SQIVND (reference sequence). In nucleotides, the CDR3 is TGTGCCAGTAGGCCGATTGTCGTGTCGGGAGGATTCACAGATACGCAGTATTTT. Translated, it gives CASRPIVVSGGFTDTQYF.

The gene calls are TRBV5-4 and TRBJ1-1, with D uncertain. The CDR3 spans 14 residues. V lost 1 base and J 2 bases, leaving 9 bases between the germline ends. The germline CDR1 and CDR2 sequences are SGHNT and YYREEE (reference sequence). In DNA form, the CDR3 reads TGTGCCAGCAGCTTGTGGGGTGAAAACACTGAAGCTTTCTTT. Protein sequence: CASSLWGENTEAFF.

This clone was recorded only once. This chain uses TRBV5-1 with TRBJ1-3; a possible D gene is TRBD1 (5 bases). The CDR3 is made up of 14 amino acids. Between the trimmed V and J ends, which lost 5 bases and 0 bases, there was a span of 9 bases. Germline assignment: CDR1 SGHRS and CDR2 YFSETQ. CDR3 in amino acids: CASRDISSGNTIYF. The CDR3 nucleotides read TGCGCCAGCAGGGACATTTCCTCTGGAAACACCATATATTTT.

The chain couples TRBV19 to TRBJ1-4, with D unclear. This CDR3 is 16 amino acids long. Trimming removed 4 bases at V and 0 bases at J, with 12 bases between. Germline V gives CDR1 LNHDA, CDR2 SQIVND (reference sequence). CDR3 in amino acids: CASSTAGLATNEKLFF. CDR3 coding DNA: TGTGCCAGTAGTACCGCAGGACTTGCAACTAATGAAAAACTGTTTTTT.

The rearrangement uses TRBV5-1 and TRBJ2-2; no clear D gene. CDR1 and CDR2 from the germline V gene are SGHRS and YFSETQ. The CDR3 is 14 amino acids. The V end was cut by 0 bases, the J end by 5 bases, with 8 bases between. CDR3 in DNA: TGCGCCAGCAGCTTGGCAACAGATACCGGGGAGCTGTTTTTT. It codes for CASSLATDTGELFF. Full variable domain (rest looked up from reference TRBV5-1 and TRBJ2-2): KAGVTQTPRYLIKTRGQQVTLSCSPISGHRSVSWYQQTPGQGLQFLFEYFSETQRNKGNFPGRFSGRQFSNSRSEMNVSTLELGDSALYLCASSLATDTGELFFGEGSRLTVL.